What follows are 27 T cell receptor beta chains derived from one specimen sequenced in a study of beta chain features in type 1 diabetes. Expressed TCRB transcripts got sequenced, as all isolated RNA was reverse transcribed. Repertoires were generated with immunoSEQ multiplex PCR, while TCRdb's copy carries only in-frame clones and drops some. The sample carries 850,000 to 900,000 clones, 17% recorded once. Sequencing was performed on naive CD4+ T cells from blood. These receptors were obtained from a woman in her late teens or twenties in good health.

V usage is TRBV7-3 and J usage is TRBJ2-1, with TRBD2 identical over 8 bases. V shed 3 bases, J shed 7 bases, and the junction held 5 bases outside the gene matches. This CDR3 is 14 amino acids long. Per the germline V gene, CDR1 is SGHTA and CDR2 is FQGTGA. The CDR3 region is CASSLASGSNEQFF. The DNA for the CDR3 is TGTGCCAGCAGCTTGGCTAGCGGGTCGAATGAGCAGTTCTTC.

Regarding this clone: A much larger clonotype is one base distant, so this may be a read error. The chain employs TRBV6-4 and TRBJ2-3, with D maybe TRBD1 (5 bases). Germline CDR1 MRHNA, CDR2 SNTAGT. The CDR3 contains 10 residues. V was clipped by 7 bases and J by 6 bases, with 5 bases between them. CDR3 sequence: CASKGDTQYF. CDR3 nucleotides: TGTGCCAGCAAGGGGGATACGCAGTATTTT.

In this sample, this clone turned up a few times. This rearrangement joins TRBV11-2 to TRBJ2-5; possibly TRBD2 for D (5 bases). Germline lookup yields CDR1 SGHAT and CDR2 FQNNGV. The length of the CDR3 is 13 residues. Trimming shortened V by 3 bases and J by 5 bases, and 10 bases separated the two germline ends. The CDR3 here is CASSFSAGETQYF. CDR3 sequence (DNA): TGTGCCAGCAGCTTTAGCGCGGGCGAGACCCAGTACTTC. Looking up the rest from reference TRBV11-2 and TRBJ2-5 gives the full variable domain: EAGVAQSPRYKIIEKRQSVAFWCNPISGHATLYWYQQILGQGPKLLIQFQNNGVVDDSQLPKDRFSAERLKGVDSTLKIQPAKLEDSAVYLCASSFSAGETQYFGPGTRLLVL.

This clone was counted between two and nine times. The genes are TRBV7-8 and TRBJ2-7; 9 positions agree with TRBD1. There are 14 residues in the CDR3. V shed 5 bases and J 3 bases; nucleotides not matched to a gene: 5. Germline V gene sequence: CDR1 SGHVS, CDR2 FQNEAQ. Here the CDR3 reads CASSGDRGGYEQYF. CDR3 bases: TGTGCCAGCAGCGGTGACAGGGGGGGCTACGAGCAGTACTTC.

This clone came up a few times. The chain recombines TRBV4-2 with TRBJ1-3, with D uncertain. V lost 3 bases and J 2 bases, leaving 11 bases between the germline ends. The CDR3 length is 15 residues. Germline V lookup: CDR1 LGHNA, CDR2 YNFKEQ. The CDR3 protein is CASSQEDYPGNTIYF. In nucleotides, the CDR3 is TGTGCCAGCAGCCAGGAGGACTATCCTGGAAACACCATATATTTT.

This clone was observed a handful of times. The rearrangement links TRBV6-5 to TRBJ2-3; D uncertain. From germline, CDR1 is MNHEY and CDR2 SVGAGI. V was clipped by 5 bases and J by 2 bases, with 8 bases between them. The CDR3 has 13 amino acids. In nucleotides, the CDR3 is TGTGCCAGCAGTAGAACTTACACAGATACGCAGTATTTT. As protein: CASSRTYTDTQYF.

This clone was seen only a few times. V is TRBV29-1 and J is TRBJ1-1, with TRBD1 identical over 12 bases. The CDR3 runs 16 residues. V was clipped by 1 base and J by 6 bases; unmatched bases: 9. CDR1 is SQVTM, CDR2 ANQGSEA, per germline. This CDR3 reads CSVEGGPGQGASEAFF. The CDR3 DNA is TGCAGCGTTGAAGGGGGACCGGGACAGGGGGCCTCTGAAGCTTTCTTT.

The chain joins TRBV7-8 to TRBJ2-6; TRBD1 matches 8 bases. The V gene's germline CDR1 is SGHVS and CDR2 FQNEAQ. V lost 5 bases to trimming and J lost 0 bases; unmatched junction nucleotides: 12. The CDR3 contains 19 residues. This chain's CDR3 is CASSTQQGGGPSGANVLTF. The DNA for the CDR3 is TGTGCCAGCAGCACCCAACAGGGGGGTGGCCCCTCTGGGGCCAACGTCCTGACTTTC.

The rearrangement joins TRBV6-5 to TRBJ2-7; the D is unclear. The germline V gene has CDR1 MNHEY and CDR2 SVGAGI. The CDR3 is 15 residues long. The V end was cut by 6 bases, the J end by 1 base, with 16 bases between. The CDR3 coding sequence is TGTGCCAGCAGGGATAGTGCGAGGAGTTCCTACGAGCAGTACTTC. Residues: CASRDSARSSYEQYF.

In its sample, this clone was seen a few times. V and J are TRBV5-1 and TRBJ2-3; D may be TRBD1 or TRBD2 (6 bases each). The CDR3 is made up of 12 amino acids. CDR1 is SGHRS and CDR2 is YFSETQ in the germline V gene. Trimming took 6 bases from V and 8 from J, leaving 13 bases between them. In DNA, the CDR3 is TGCGCCAGCACTCCACAGGGAGGTACGCAGTATTTT. Its protein is CASTPQGGTQYF.

There are a few counts of this clone. The rearrangement joins TRBV19 to TRBJ1-5, with D maybe TRBD1 (6 bases). Germline V gene data show CDR1 as LNHDA and CDR2 as SQIVND (reference sequence). The length of the CDR3 is 15 residues. V was clipped by 7 bases and J by 9 bases, with 22 bases between them. In DNA, the CDR3 is TGTGCCAGTACCCCCACCGGAGACAGGATTAGGCCCCAGCATTTT. Translating it yields CASTPTGDRIRPQHF.

This clone was detected a few times. The genes are TRBV13 and TRBJ1-5, with unresolved D. Looked up from germline, CDR1 is PRHDT and CDR2 is FYEKMQ (reference sequence). The CDR3 has 12 amino acids. V dropped 1 base and J dropped 5 bases, with 3 bases sitting between them. The CDR3 region has the DNA TGTGCCAGCAGCTTAGCAGATCAGCCCCAGCATTTT. This translates into CASSLADQPQHF.

This rearrangement joins TRBV2 to TRBJ1-5, with a possible D match to TRBD1 (6 bases). Germline V gene data show CDR1 as SNHLY and CDR2 as FYNNEI. V was shortened by 6 bases and J by 0 bases, with 15 bases between the two germline ends. The CDR3 totals 16 residues. CDR3 sequence reads: CASRETGLYSNQPQHF. The CDR3 DNA reads TGTGCCAGCAGGGAGACAGGTCTGTATAGCAATCAGCCCCAGCATTTT. Filled out from reference TRBV2 and TRBJ1-5, the complete variable domain reads EPEVTQTPSHQVTQMGQEVILRCVPISNHLYFYWYRQILGQKVEFLVSFYNNEISEKSEIFDDQFSVERPDGSNFTLKIRSTKLEDSAMYFCASRETGLYSNQPQHFGDGTRLSIL.

The J gene is TRBJ2-7, the V gene TRBV19; 8 positions match TRBD1. V trimming: 5 bases; J trimming: 5 bases; junction bases outside the gene matches: 11. The germline V gene encodes CDR1 LNHDA and CDR2 SQIVND (reference sequence). The CDR3 extends over 15 amino acids. The CDR3 nucleotides are TGTGCCAGTAGTCCGAGGACAGGGAGTTCAGACGAGCAGTACTTC. This gives the protein CASSPRTGSSDEQYF.

This clone has more than one count but fewer than ten. The rearrangement joins TRBV29-1 to TRBJ2-3; D is unclear. The V end was cut by 4 bases, the J end by 0 bases, with 14 bases between. This CDR3 has 15 amino acids. Per the germline V gene, CDR1 is SQVTM and CDR2 is ANQGSEA. For the CDR3, the DNA is TGCAGCGTTGCCCGGACGTCCTTTAGCACAGATACGCAGTATTTT. Protein: CSVARTSFSTDTQYF.

The chain couples TRBV11-2 to TRBJ2-1, with TRBD2 matching over 11 bases. V lost 6 bases to trimming and J lost 6 bases; unmatched junction nucleotides: 10. The CDR3 loop spans 16 amino acids. Germline CDR1 is SGHAT and CDR2 is FQNNGV. The CDR3 loop is CASRPIAGGTANEQFF. The CDR3 region has the DNA TGTGCCAGCAGACCGATAGCGGGAGGGACGGCCAATGAGCAGTTCTTC.

The rearrangement links TRBV6-1 to TRBJ2-4; D uncertain. V shed 2 bases and J shed 6 bases, with 11 bases lying between them. The CDR3 covers 14 residues. CDR1 MNHNS and CDR2 SASEGT come from the germline V gene. This chain's CDR3 is CASSELGSPNIQYF. Written as DNA, the CDR3 is TGTGCCAGCAGTGAATTGGGCAGCCCAAACATTCAGTACTTC.

This clone was seen a handful of times. The chain joins TRBV2 to TRBJ2-2, with 10 nucleotides matching TRBD2. V lost 7 bases and J lost 3; bases outside the gene matches: 8. The V gene's germline CDR1 is SNHLY and CDR2 FYNNEI. The CDR3 contains 16 residues. The CDR3 DNA is TGTGCCAGCACGTCCTTCGGACTAGCGGACACCGGGGAGCTGTTTTTT. It yields the protein CASTSFGLADTGELFF.

This clone was seen a handful of times. The CDR3 region is CASSPDRYEQYF. The CDR3 DNA reads as TGTGCCAGCAGCCCGGATCGCTACGAGCAGTACTTC. The rearrangement joins TRBV28 to TRBJ2-7; D is unclear. The CDR3 consists of 12 residues. Looked up from germline, CDR1 is MDHEN and CDR2 is SYDVKM. Trimming pared 6 bases from V and 3 bases from J, leaving 9 bases between.

CDR3 loop: CASSRASGSKGGEQFF. In DNA form, the CDR3 reads TGTGCCAGTAGTCGGGCTAGCGGGTCCAAGGGGGGTGAGCAGTTCTTC. V gene TRBV19 combines with J gene TRBJ2-1; TRBD2 aligns across 8 bases. Germline CDR1 is LNHDA and CDR2 is SQIVND (reference sequence). The CDR3 has 16 amino acids. With 5 bases clipped from V and 9 bases from J, the junction kept 15 bases outside the gene matches.

The chain combines TRBV5-1 with TRBJ2-7; 8 bases fit TRBD1. V dropped 0 bases and J dropped 7; count of bases not matched to a gene: 6. This CDR3 region has 14 residues. Germline V gene lookup returns CDR1 SGHRS and CDR2 YFSETQ. This CDR3 is CASSLGTGTGEQYF. The CDR3 region has the DNA TGCGCCAGCAGCTTGGGGACAGGGACGGGGGAGCAGTACTTC.

This clone was seen a handful of times. CDR3 protein: CASINNPPGTGGYYGYTF. The CDR3 DNA reads TGTGCCAGCATCAATAATCCTCCCGGGACAGGGGGGTACTATGGCTACACCTTC. This chain uses TRBV28 with TRBJ1-2, with 11 bases matching TRBD1. Trimming took 7 bases from V and 3 from J; bases not matched to a gene: 16. The germline V gene encodes CDR1 MDHEN and CDR2 SYDVKM. The CDR3 runs to 18 residues.

This clone was recorded a few times. J is TRBJ1-2 and V is TRBV5-4; possible D gene TRBD1, 6 bases. CDR3 size: 16 residues. Germline values: CDR1 SGHNT, CDR2 YYREEE (reference sequence). Trimming left V 0 bases short and J 8 bases short, with 20 bases between. The CDR3, as DNA: TGTGCCAGCAGCTTGGAAACGGGGGGCGTTGGTGGCGGCTACACCTTC. Its protein product is CASSLETGGVGGGYTF.

For this clone: This specimen includes other DNA sequences encoding the same CDR3. The V and J genes are TRBV19 and TRBJ2-6, with D uncertain. V lost 7 bases and J lost 0, with 7 bases in between. This CDR3 spans 14 amino acids. CDR1 and CDR2 (germline): LNHDA, SQIVND (reference sequence). CDR3 nucleotide sequence: TGTGCCAGTAAAGACATCTCTGGGGCCAACGTCCTGACTTTC. Translated, it gives CASKDISGANVLTF.

This clone was recorded a few times. The same CDR3 can be traced to other DNA sequences in this sample. The gene calls are TRBV2 and TRBJ1-5; 9 bases fit TRBD1. V was clipped by 6 bases and J by 7 bases; unmatched bases: 4. Per the germline V gene, CDR1 is SNHLY and CDR2 is FYNNEI. The CDR3 contains 13 residues. DNA for the CDR3: TGTGCCAGCAGGTTCGACAGGGGGCAGCCCCAGCATTTT. It is translated as CASRFDRGQPQHF.

The V gene is TRBV28, the J gene TRBJ1-5; unclear D gene. Germline loops: CDR1 MDHEN, CDR2 SYDVKM. Trimming took 7 bases from V and 5 from J, leaving 15 bases between them. The CDR3 consists of 14 residues. The DNA for the CDR3 is TGTGCCAGCATCTATCGCAGATCCTATCAGCCCCAGCATTTT. It specifies CASIYRRSYQPQHF.

This clone was picked up a small number of times. CDR3 DNA sequence: TGTGCCACCAGACCCGCTTTGGGGGGGGCGCAAAATGAGCAGTTCTTC. The encoded protein is CATRPALGGAQNEQFF. The J gene is TRBJ2-1, the V gene TRBV19, with D maybe TRBD2 (7 bases). This CDR3 has 16 residues. V gave up 10 bases and J gave up 7 bases, with 26 bases separating them. Germline V gene sequence: CDR1 LNHDA, CDR2 SQIVND (reference sequence).